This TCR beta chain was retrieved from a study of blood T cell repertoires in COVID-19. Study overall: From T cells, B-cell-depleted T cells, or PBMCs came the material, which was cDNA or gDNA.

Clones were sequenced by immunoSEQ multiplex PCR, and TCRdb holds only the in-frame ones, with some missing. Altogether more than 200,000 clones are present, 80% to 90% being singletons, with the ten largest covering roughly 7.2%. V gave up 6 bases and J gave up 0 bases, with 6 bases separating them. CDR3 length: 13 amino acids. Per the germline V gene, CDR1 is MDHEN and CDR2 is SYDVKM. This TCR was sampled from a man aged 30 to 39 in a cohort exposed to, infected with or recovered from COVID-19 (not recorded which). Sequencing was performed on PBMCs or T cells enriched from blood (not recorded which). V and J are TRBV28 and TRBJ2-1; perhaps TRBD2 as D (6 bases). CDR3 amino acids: CASSGGSYNEQFF. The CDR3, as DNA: TGTGCCAGCAGCGGGGGCTCCTACAATGAGCAGTTCTTC.